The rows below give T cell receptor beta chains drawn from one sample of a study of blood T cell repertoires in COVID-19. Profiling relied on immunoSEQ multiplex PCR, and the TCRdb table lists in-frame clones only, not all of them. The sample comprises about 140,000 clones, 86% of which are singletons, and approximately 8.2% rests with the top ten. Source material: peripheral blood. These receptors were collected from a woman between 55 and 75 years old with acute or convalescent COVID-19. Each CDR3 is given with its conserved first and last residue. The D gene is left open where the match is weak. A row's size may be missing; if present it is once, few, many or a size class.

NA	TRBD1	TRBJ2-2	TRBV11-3	CASSPGQAAGELFF	TGTGCCAGCAGCCCGGGACAGGCGGCCGGGGAGCTGTTTTTT
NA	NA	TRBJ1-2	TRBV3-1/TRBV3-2	CASSPRSGGSYGYTF	TGTGCCAGCAGCCCCAGGTCGGGAGGGTCCTATGGCTACACCTTC
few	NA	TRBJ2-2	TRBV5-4	CASSLGMGELFF	TGTGCCAGCAGCCTCGGTATGGGGGAGCTGTTTTTT
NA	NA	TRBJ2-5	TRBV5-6	CASSLWGPGETQYF	TGTGCCAGCAGCTTGTGGGGGCCGGGGGAGACCCAGTACTTC
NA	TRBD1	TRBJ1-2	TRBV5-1	CASSLGGQGLGYTF	TGCGCCAGCAGCTTGGGGGGACAGGGATTAGGCTACACCTTC
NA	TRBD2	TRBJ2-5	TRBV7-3	CASSPGTSGETQYF	TGTGCCAGCAGCCCTGGGACTAGCGGGGAGACCCAGTACTTC
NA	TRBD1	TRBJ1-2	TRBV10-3	CAISYDRATYGYTF	TGTGCCATCAGTTACGACAGGGCGACCTATGGCTACACCTTC
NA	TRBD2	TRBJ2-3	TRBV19	CASSRTSGGTDTQYF	TGTGCCAGTAGTAGAACTAGCGGGGGCACAGATACGCAGTATTTT
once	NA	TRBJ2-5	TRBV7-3	CASSSGLGGGSGETQYF	TGTGCCAGCAGCTCGGGGCTAGGCGGGGGCTCAGGGGAGACCCAGTACTTC
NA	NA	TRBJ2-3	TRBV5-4	CASSLATQADTQYF	TGTGCCAGCAGCTTGGCCACACAGGCGGATACGCAGTATTTT